The T cell receptor (beta chain) described here comes from a study of blood T cells in healthy people across ages. Germline lookup yields CDR1 SQVTM and CDR2 ANQGSEA. V was clipped by 4 bases and J by 2 bases, with 11 bases between them. CDR3 length equals 14 residues. This clonotype appeared once. The antigen remains unidentified. PBMCs numbering at least 7 million were isolated per sample. With a J-beta primer mix and a sample-barcoded 5' primer, a second PCR ran 7 to 11 cycles. TCRdb ran MiXCR on the 5' RACE reads and lists one entry per CDR3 protein. Of hundreds of thousands of distinct CDR3 sequences detected, over 45% appear once; the ten largest clones hold around 22%. Regarding the study as a whole: More naive CD4+ cells and higher diversity marked long-lived donors relative to aged donors.

V usage is TRBV29-1 and J usage is TRBJ2-2, with D tentatively TRBD2 (6 bases). The specimen was blood. The source is a man aged 25 to 45 in good health. The CDR3 protein is CSVVLASNTGELFF. The CDR3, as DNA: TGCAGCGTTGTCCTAGCGAGTAACACCGGGGAGCTGTTTTTT.